This T cell receptor (beta chain) was recovered during a study of CD8+ T cells in alopecia areata. The V gene's germline CDR1 is GTSNPN and CDR2 SVGIG (reference sequence). CDR3 length equals 13 residues. V was pared by 6 bases and J by 0 bases, with 11 bases between. Extracted RNA was reverse transcribed into cDNA, the sequencing template. Here immunoSEQ multiplex PCR was the method, and the copy in TCRdb shows in-frame clones only, minus some. In the table there are about 140,000 clones, about 59% of which are singletons. Treatment described: oral pan-JAK inhibitor, 5-10 mg twice daily. The rearrangement uses TRBV30 and TRBJ1-1; D unclear. This receptor was taken from a human donor with alopecia areata. The input for sequencing was CD8+ T cells sorted from blood, taken at week 4, from a patient treated with tofacitinib. The CDR3 DNA sequence: TGTGCCTGCCTGAGGGTGGTGAACACTGAAGCTTTCTTT. Translated, it gives CACLRVVNTEAFF. Supplemented by reference TRBV30 and TRBJ1-1, the full variable domain reads SQTIHQWPATLVQPVGSPLSLECTVEGTSNPNLYWYRQAAGRGLQLLFYSVGIGQISSEVPQNLSASRPQDRQFILSSKKLLLSDSGFYLCACLRVVNTEAFFGQGTRLTVV.